The entry that follows covers one T cell receptor beta chain sequence. This entry is derived from a study of T cells in Graves' hyperthyroidism and ophthalmopathy. Trimming stripped 5 bases from V and 5 bases from J, with 10 bases between. The CDR3 totals 14 residues. The germline CDR1 and CDR2 sequences are MNHEY and SMNVEV (reference sequence). Participants, patients aged 18 to 65, had newly diagnosed hyperthyroidism with a duration under 2 months. TCR beta CDR3 sequences were amplified from RNA transcripts. During a first-round RT-PCR of the TCR CDR3, the HTBI primer set was used. TCRdb re-analysed the multiplex PCR reads in MiXCR, keeping a single row per CDR3 protein. The sample consists of nearly 600,000 distinct CDR3 sequences, around 14% of them appearing once.

J is TRBJ1-6 and V is TRBV27; weak D call: TRBD1 (5 bases). This sequence was found in a woman between 25 and 40 years old with Graves' hyperthyroidism that later progressed to Graves' ophthalmopathy. Sequences were obtained from blood. CDR3 residues: CASSTIRDNSPLHF. CDR3 nucleotide sequence: TGTGCCAGCAGTACTATCAGGGATAATTCACCCCTCCACTTT.